This T cell receptor (beta chain) was captured in a study of blood T cell repertoires in COVID-19 (TCRdb year 2020). Context from the whole study: The collaborator samples originated in the United States, Italy and Spain and spanned the acute and convalescent phases of COVID-19. The samples were drawn from two sources: the first 160 participants of the ongoing ImmuneRACE study, and 1,254 subjects contributed by 6 global collaborators. Sample metadata almost always included a de-identified subject ID, COVID-19 status, age in years and sex. The repertoires were released in a freely available public database meant as a resource for research on the immune response to SARS-CoV-2. Where available, HLA class I and class II types were obtained from metadata supplied by the sample provider rather than from assay-based typing. Subjects who had been exposed to COVID-19, were actively infected with it, or had recovered from it provided the deeply sampled blood TCRbeta repertoires that made up the dataset. The material from the prospective study consisted of cDNA or gDNA derived from T cells, B-cell-depleted T cells, or PBMCs.

Another Seattle source contributed samples from volunteer blood donors who had recovered from COVID-19. Each collaborating institution followed its own protocols to collect whole blood in K2EDTA tubes. For TCRbeta analysis, collaborators shipped samples as frozen whole blood, isolated PBMCs, or DNA extracted from either of those sample types. A word on this clone: This receptor's antigen is unknown. Nothing much larger sits one base from this clone, and base qualities are not available.

The research as a whole found: How much clinical and demographic metadata was included differed by source and by participant, and the metadata was provided uncurated.

V drops 5 bases and J drops 5 bases, leaving 12 bases in between. From the cysteine up to the phenylalanine, the CDR3 has a length of 14 residues. Of the read, only the CDR3 DNA is kept; its 42 bases are in frame from base 1. Based on the germline V gene (reference sequence), the CDR1 and CDR2 sequences are LGHDT and YNNKEL. TCRbeta CDR3 regions were amplified from genomic DNA using the immunoSEQ Assay, a bias-controlled multiplex PCR. As for the authors' bioinformatics: Within the assay, amplification of reference gene primers was used to estimate how many nucleated cells each sample contained. To quantify the absolute abundance of each unique TCRbeta CDR3 rearrangement, sequence reads were collapsed and filtered. For each sample, productive Simpson clonality was calculated as the square root of Simpson's diversity index over productive rearrangements. Held by TCRdb, this immuneACCESS table contains in-frame sequences only and omits some clones. Under half of the omission traces to an unresolved V gene where checked; the cause of the rest is unknown. From that table come the V and J calls and clone size; the DNA was used to work out D and trimming. Present in this sample are approximately 230,000 clones, 80% to 90% of which were seen just once. Of the sample, 2.2% falls within the top ten clones.

The chain was built from TRBV3-1 (or the pseudogene TRBV3-2) and TRBJ1-4; a confident D gene designation cannot be given. This receptor was obtained from a man under 40 who had recovered from COVID-19. The sample was peripheral blood. The base sequence is TGTGCCAGCAGCATCAGAGGAATCAATGAAAAACTGTTTTTT. Its coded protein is CASSIRGINEKLFF.